This T cell receptor beta chain was profiled in a study of blood T cell repertoires in COVID-19. Whole-study context: The analysed material was cDNA or gDNA that came from T cells, B-cell-depleted T cells, or PBMCs.

The data were produced by immunoSEQ multiplex PCR, yet TCRdb's version contains in-frame clones alone and is incomplete. Altogether hundreds of thousands of clones are present, around 89% being singletons, with the ten largest covering 2% to 2.5%. CDR1 and CDR2 from the germline V gene are LNHNV and YYDKDF (reference sequence). The CDR3 is 16 residues long. Losses at the gene ends were 1 base for V and 1 base for J; bases not matched to a gene: 5. The participants were between roughly 18 and 90 years old and came from 24 US areas. Clinical history as reported by participants underpinned cohort assignment.

Sequencing was done on a sample of PBMCs or T cells enriched from blood (not recorded which). The chain carries TRBV15 and TRBJ2-3, with 7 bases fitting TRBD2. This TCR derives from a woman aged 55-70 years in a cohort exposed to, infected with or recovered from COVID-19 (not recorded which). The DNA for the CDR3 is TGTGCCACCAGCAGAGTGGGGAGGGTCGGCACAGATACGCAGTATTTT. Amino acid sequence: CATSRVGRVGTDTQYF. The whole variable domain, remainder taken from reference TRBV15 and TRBJ2-3, is DAMVIQNPRYQVTQFGKPVTLSCSQTLNHNVMYWYQQKSSQAPKLLFHYYDKDFNNEADTPDNFQSRRPNTSFCFLDIRSPGLGDTAMYLCATSRVGRVGTDTQYFGPGTRLTVL.